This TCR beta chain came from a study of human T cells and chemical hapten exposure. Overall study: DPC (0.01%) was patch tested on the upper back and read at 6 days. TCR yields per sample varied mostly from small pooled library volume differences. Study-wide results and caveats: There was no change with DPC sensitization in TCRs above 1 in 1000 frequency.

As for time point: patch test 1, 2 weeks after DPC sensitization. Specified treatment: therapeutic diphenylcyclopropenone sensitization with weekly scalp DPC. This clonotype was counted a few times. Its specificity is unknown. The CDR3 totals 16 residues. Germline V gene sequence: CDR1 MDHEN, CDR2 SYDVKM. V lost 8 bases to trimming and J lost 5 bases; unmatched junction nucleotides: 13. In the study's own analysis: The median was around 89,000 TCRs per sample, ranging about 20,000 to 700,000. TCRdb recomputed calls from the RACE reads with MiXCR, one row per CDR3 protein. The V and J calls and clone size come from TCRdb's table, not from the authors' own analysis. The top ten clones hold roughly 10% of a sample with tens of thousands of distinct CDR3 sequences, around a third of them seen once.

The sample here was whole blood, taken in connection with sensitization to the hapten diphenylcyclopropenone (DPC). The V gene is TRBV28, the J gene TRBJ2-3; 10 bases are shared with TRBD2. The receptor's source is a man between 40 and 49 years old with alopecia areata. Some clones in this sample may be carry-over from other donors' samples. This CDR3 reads CASGSGAGGLRDTQYF. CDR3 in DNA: TGTGCCAGCGGTTCCGGAGCGGGAGGGTTAAGAGATACGCAGTATTTT. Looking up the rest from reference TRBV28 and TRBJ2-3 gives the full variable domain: DVKVTQSSRYLVKRTGEKVFLECVQDMDHENMFWYRQDPGLGLRLIYFSYDVKMKEKGDIPEGYSVSREKKERFSLILESASTNQTSMYLCASGSGAGGLRDTQYFGPGTRLTVL.